The next 15 T cell receptor beta chains were all read from a single sample in a study of blood T cell repertoires in COVID-19. Using immunoSEQ multiplex PCR, the repertoire was profiled, and TCRdb retains in-frame clones only, with some absent. The sample has roughly 350,000 clones, around 90% seen once. Sequencing input: peripheral blood. All receptors derive from a woman under 30 who had recovered from COVID-19.

CDR3 nucleotide sequence: TGTGCCAGCAGCGCTACGGACAGGGGAAGCCAGCCCCAGCATTTT. Amino acids: CASSATDRGSQPQHF. J is TRBJ1-5 and V is TRBV7-2; 9 bases match TRBD1. The CDR3 runs 15 residues. V trimming: 5 bases; J trimming: 7 bases; junction bases outside the gene matches: 9. Germline loops: CDR1 SGHTA, CDR2 FQGNSA.

This clone was picked up a small number of times. V usage is TRBV6-5 and J usage is TRBJ1-2; 10 nucleotides align to TRBD1. Germline values: CDR1 MNHEY, CDR2 SVGAGI. J gave up 3 bases and V 11 bases, and 12 bases lay outside the gene matches. CDR3 length: 15 amino acids. CDR3: CAGGTGANFYYGYTF. The CDR3 DNA sequence: TGTGCCGGGGGGACAGGGGCCAATTTTTACTATGGCTACACCTTC.

The chain employs TRBV5-4 and TRBJ1-2; TRBD1 might be the D (5 bases). The V gene lost 0 bases and the J gene lost 2 bases, with 14 bases spanning the gap. In germline, CDR1 is SGHNT, CDR2 YYREEE (reference sequence). The CDR3 covers 16 residues. CDR3 amino acids: CASSLGGEGINYGYTF. CDR3 nucleotide sequence: TGTGCCAGCAGCTTGGGTGGGGAGGGGATAAACTATGGCTACACCTTC.

The chain recombines TRBV6-5 with TRBJ1-1; no reliable D call. CDR1 is MNHEY, CDR2 SVGAGI, per germline. V lost 1 base and J 1 base, leaving 7 bases between the germline ends. The length of the CDR3 is 14 residues. The CDR3 here is CASSYWAANTEAFF. CDR3 sequence (DNA): TGTGCCAGCAGTTACTGGGCAGCGAACACTGAAGCTTTCTTT.

The chain is built from TRBV15 and TRBJ2-1; TRBD2 matches 11 bases. V lost 1 base to trimming and J lost 5 bases; unmatched junction nucleotides: 4. This CDR3 region has 16 residues. The germline CDR1 and CDR2 sequences are LNHNV and YYDKDF (reference sequence). CDR3 sequence (DNA): TGTGCCACCAGCAGAGCTTCGACTAGCGGGGACAATGAGCAGTTCTTC. Protein product: CATSRASTSGDNEQFF.

The V call is TRBV20-1, the J call TRBJ1-1, with a tentative D call TRBD1 (6 bases). The CDR3 extends over 15 amino acids. V was clipped by 3 bases and J by 5 bases, with 19 bases between them. The V gene's germline CDR1 is DFQATT and CDR2 SNEGSKA (reference sequence). CDR3: CSASKSRGRGTEAFF. CDR3 DNA sequence: TGCAGTGCTAGTAAGTCGAGGGGAAGGGGGACTGAAGCTTTCTTT.

This clone appeared a single time. The rearrangement uses TRBV9 and TRBJ1-2, with D possibly TRBD1 on 5 matching bases. With 0 bases removed from V and 5 bases from J, the gap between germline ends came to 14 bases. The CDR3 has 15 residues. Germline assignment: CDR1 SGDLS and CDR2 YYNGEE. CDR3 DNA sequence: TGTGCCAGCAGCGTAGCTTTTCAGGGTCCATATGGCTACACCTTC. It translates to CASSVAFQGPYGYTF.

This clone came up a few times. The chain combines TRBV6-4 with TRBJ2-2; D ambiguous. The germline gives CDR1 MRHNA, CDR2 SNTAGT. Trimming left V 5 bases short and J 4 bases short, with 5 bases between. The CDR3 covers 12 residues. The CDR3 here is CASSSVTGELFF. The CDR3 DNA follows: TGTGCCAGCAGTTCTGTCACCGGGGAGCTGTTTTTT.

The chain couples TRBV7-6 to TRBJ2-1, with D possibly TRBD2 on 6 matching bases. The CDR3 has 13 residues. CDR1 is SGHVS and CDR2 is FNYEAQ in the germline V gene. Trimming stripped 0 bases from V and 7 bases from J, with 7 bases between. The CDR3 bases are TGTGCCAGCAGCTTAGCCGGGGGAAATGAGCAGTTCTTC. Amino acid sequence: CASSLAGGNEQFF. Full variable domain (remainder filled in from reference TRBV7-6 and TRBJ2-1): GAGVSQSPRYKVTKRGQDVALRCDPISGHVSLYWYRQALGQGPEFLTYFNYEAQQDKSGLPNDRFSAERPEGSISTLTIQRTEQRDSAMYRCASSLAGGNEQFFGPGTRLTVL.

The chain combines TRBV5-8 with TRBJ2-5; the D is unclear. The CDR3 consists of 16 residues. CDR1 is SGHTS, CDR2 YDEGEE, per germline. V was trimmed by 4 bases and J by 3 bases, leaving 19 bases between them. This CDR3 reads CASSHYRSHLKETQYF. The CDR3 DNA follows: TGTGCCAGCAGCCACTATCGGTCACACCTTAAAGAGACCCAGTACTTC.

This clone has only a few counts. The chain links TRBV7-9 to TRBJ1-1; a possible D gene is TRBD1 (6 bases). This CDR3 spans 15 amino acids. Germline V gives CDR1 SEHNR, CDR2 FQNEAQ (reference sequence). V was clipped by 4 bases and J by 5 bases, with 17 bases between them. The CDR3 spells CASSYRQQRGTEAFF. The CDR3 region has the DNA TGTGCCAGCAGCTACAGACAGCAAAGGGGGACTGAAGCTTTCTTT. Variable domain in full (rest from reference TRBV7-9 and TRBJ1-1): DTGVSQNPRHKITKRGQNVTFRCDPISEHNRLYWYRQTLGQGPEFLTYFQNEAQLEKSRLLSDRFSAERPKGSFSTLEIQRTEQGDSAMYLCASSYRQQRGTEAFFGQGTRLTVV.

The genes are TRBV21-1 and TRBJ1-6. TRBV21-1 represents a pseudogene. The CDR3 loop spans 16 amino acids. CDR3 DNA sequence: TGTGCCAGCAGCAAACGCGGTCGCTCCTATAATTCACCCCTCCACTTT. It translates to CASSKRGRSYNSPLHF.

DNA for the CDR3: TGTGCCACCAGTGCTCGGACAGGGGTCTCAAATACGCAGTATTTT. This codes for CATSARTGVSNTQYF. This chain links TRBV24-1 with TRBJ2-3; 9 nucleotides match TRBD1. Trimming removed 5 bases from V and 7 bases from J; junction bases left unmatched: 9. Looked up from germline, CDR1 is KGHDR and CDR2 is SFDVKD. The CDR3 is made up of 15 amino acids.

The chain recombines TRBV11-2 with TRBJ1-4; D ambiguous. V was pared by 0 bases and J by 8 bases, with 13 bases between. Germline CDR1 is SGHAT and CDR2 is FQNNGV. The CDR3 runs to 15 residues. The DNA for the CDR3 is TGTGCCAGCAGCTTAGAGAGGGCGAATTCGGAAAAACTGTTTTTT. Amino acids: CASSLERANSEKLFF.

The chain uses TRBV7-2 and TRBJ1-2, with 10 bases identical to TRBD1. V lost 4 bases and J lost 8; bases outside the gene matches: 7. This CDR3 region has 14 residues. The V gene's germline CDR1 is SGHTA and CDR2 FQGNSA. The CDR3 DNA reads as TGTGCCAGCAGCTCAGACAGGGGGCTCGTCGGCTACACCTTC. Protein: CASSSDRGLVGYTF.